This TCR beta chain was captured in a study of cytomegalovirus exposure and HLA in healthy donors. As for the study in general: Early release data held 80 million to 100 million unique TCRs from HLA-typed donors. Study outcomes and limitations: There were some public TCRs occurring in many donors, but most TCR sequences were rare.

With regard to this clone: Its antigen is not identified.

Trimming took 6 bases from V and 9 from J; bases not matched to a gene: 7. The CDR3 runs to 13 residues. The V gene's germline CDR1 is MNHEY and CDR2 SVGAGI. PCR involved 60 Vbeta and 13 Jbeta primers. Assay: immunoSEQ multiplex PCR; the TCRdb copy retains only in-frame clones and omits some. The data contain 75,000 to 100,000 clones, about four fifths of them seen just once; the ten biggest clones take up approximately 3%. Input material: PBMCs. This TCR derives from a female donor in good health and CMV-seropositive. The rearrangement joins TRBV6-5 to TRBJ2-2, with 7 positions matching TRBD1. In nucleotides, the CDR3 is TGTGCCAGCAGGCGGACAGGTCGGCGGGAGCTGTTTTTT. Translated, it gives CASRRTGRRELFF.